Listed below are T cell receptor beta chains from one sample, sequenced in a study of cytomegalovirus exposure and HLA in healthy donors. Sequencing was performed with immunoSEQ multiplex PCR; in TCRdb, only in-frame clones are kept and a portion is missing. This table has 130,000 or so clones, approximately 82% appearing once. Sequences were obtained from PBMCs. The receptors come from a man between 35 and 55 years old in good health and CMV-seronegative. Each CDR3 is given with its conserved first and last residue. The D gene is left open where the match is weak. Clone size is shown for a subset of rows, as once, few, many or a class of expanded clone.

v_gene: TRBV11-2; d_gene: NA; j_gene: TRBJ1-6; abundance: NA; CDR3nt: TGTGCCAGCAGCCCCCGACAGAATTCACCCCTCCACTTT; CDR3aa: CASSPRQNSPLHF
v_gene: TRBV2; d_gene: TRBD1; j_gene: TRBJ1-5; abundance: NA; CDR3nt: TGTGCCAGCACCGGACAGGGGAGGTATCAGCCCCAGCATTTT; CDR3aa: CASTGQGRYQPQHF
v_gene: TRBV7-3; d_gene: NA; j_gene: TRBJ1-3; abundance: NA; CDR3nt: TGTGCCAGCAGCGCGGGGGTTGGGTCTGGAAACACCATATATTTT; CDR3aa: CASSAGVGSGNTIYF
v_gene: TRBV27; d_gene: TRBD2; j_gene: TRBJ2-5; abundance: NA; CDR3nt: TGTGCCAGCAGTTTGAACCCCTCGGGGAGGGTAGAGACCCAGTACTTC; CDR3aa: CASSLNPSGRVETQYF
v_gene: TRBV21-1; d_gene: NA; j_gene: TRBJ2-5; abundance: NA; CDR3nt: TGTGCCAGCAGCAACCACCCCCAAGGAACGGGGGGTGGGGAGACCCAGTACTTC; CDR3aa: CASSNHPQGTGGGETQYF
v_gene: TRBV10-3; d_gene: TRBD1; j_gene: TRBJ2-7; abundance: NA; CDR3nt: TGTGCCATCAGCGATACAGGACAGGGAGCCTACGAGCAGTACTTC; CDR3aa: CAISDTGQGAYEQYF
v_gene: TRBV7-9; d_gene: NA; j_gene: TRBJ2-2; abundance: NA; CDR3nt: TGTGCCAGCAGCGACCGACAGATTAACACCGGGGAGCTGTTTTTT; CDR3aa: CASSDRQINTGELFF
v_gene: TRBV19; d_gene: TRBD1; j_gene: TRBJ1-3; abundance: NA; CDR3nt: TGTGCCAGCGGGACAGGGACATTCTCTGGAAACACCATATATTTT; CDR3aa: CASGTGTFSGNTIYF
v_gene: TRBV5-1; d_gene: NA; j_gene: TRBJ2-2; abundance: NA; CDR3nt: TGCGCCAGCAGCTTATTTACAGGGTGGAGCACCGGGGAGCTGTTTTTT; CDR3aa: CASSLFTGWSTGELFF
v_gene: TRBV5-5; d_gene: NA; j_gene: TRBJ2-1; abundance: NA; CDR3nt: TGTGCCAGCAGCTTTGCGACTATCGGCTACAATGAGCAGTTCTTC; CDR3aa: CASSFATIGYNEQFF
v_gene: TRBV10-3; d_gene: NA; j_gene: TRBJ1-1; abundance: NA; CDR3nt: TGTGCCATCAGTGATGTAACAGCCGAAGAGACTGAAGCTTTCTTT; CDR3aa: CAISDVTAEETEAFF
v_gene: TRBV27; d_gene: TRBD2; j_gene: TRBJ2-5; abundance: once; CDR3nt: TGTGCCAGCAGTTTATCCCGGGGGGGCCGAGAGACCCAGTACTTC; CDR3aa: CASSLSRGGRETQYF
v_gene: TRBV4-1; d_gene: TRBD1; j_gene: TRBJ1-2; abundance: NA; CDR3nt: TGCGCCAGCAGCCAAGATTCACGGACAGGGGGCGGATTTTTCCTTGGCTACACCTTC; CDR3aa: CASSQDSRTGGGFFLGYTF
v_gene: TRBV2; d_gene: TRBD1; j_gene: TRBJ1-1; abundance: few; CDR3nt: TGTGCCAGCAGCGTTTGGGACAGCCGGAACACTGAAGCTTTCTTT; CDR3aa: CASSVWDSRNTEAFF
v_gene: TRBV29-1; d_gene: TRBD1; j_gene: TRBJ1-6; abundance: NA; CDR3nt: TGCAGCGTAAAGACCGGGACAGTTAATTCACCCCTCCACTTT; CDR3aa: CSVKTGTVNSPLHF
v_gene: TRBV27; d_gene: TRBD2; j_gene: TRBJ2-7; abundance: NA; CDR3nt: TGTGCCAGCAGTGCTCTGGGACTAGCGGGGGGCCGCCCCTACGAGCAGTACTTC; CDR3aa: CASSALGLAGGRPYEQYF
v_gene: TRBV15; d_gene: TRBD1; j_gene: TRBJ2-7; abundance: NA; CDR3nt: TGTGCCACCAGCAGAGGGTCCGGGACAGGGGACGAGCAGTACTTC; CDR3aa: CATSRGSGTGDEQYF
v_gene: TRBV6-6; d_gene: TRBD1; j_gene: TRBJ1-2; abundance: few; CDR3nt: TGTGCCAGCAGTTACCCCGGGACAGCCAACTATGGCTACACCTTC; CDR3aa: CASSYPGTANYGYTF
v_gene: TRBV5-6; d_gene: TRBD2; j_gene: TRBJ2-5; abundance: once; CDR3nt: TGTGCCAGCAGCTTGGGGGGGGGCCAAGAGACCCAGTACTTC; CDR3aa: CASSLGGGQETQYF
v_gene: TRBV5-6; d_gene: NA; j_gene: TRBJ2-3; abundance: NA; CDR3nt: TGTGCCAGCAGCTTACCAGGCACAGATACGCAGTATTTT; CDR3aa: CASSLPGTDTQYF
v_gene: TRBV2; d_gene: TRBD2; j_gene: TRBJ2-7; abundance: few; CDR3nt: TGTGCCAGCAGCCCCGGACTAGCCTACGAGCAGTACTTC; CDR3aa: CASSPGLAYEQYF
v_gene: TRBV2; d_gene: NA; j_gene: TRBJ1-2; abundance: NA; CDR3nt: TGTGCCAGCAGGGACAGTTTTAACTATGGCTACACCTTC; CDR3aa: CASRDSFNYGYTF
v_gene: TRBV5-5; d_gene: TRBD1; j_gene: TRBJ1-2; abundance: NA; CDR3nt: TGTGCCAGCAGCATAGGGGACAGGGATAATTTAATGGTCTATGGCTACACCTTC; CDR3aa: CASSIGDRDNLMVYGYTF